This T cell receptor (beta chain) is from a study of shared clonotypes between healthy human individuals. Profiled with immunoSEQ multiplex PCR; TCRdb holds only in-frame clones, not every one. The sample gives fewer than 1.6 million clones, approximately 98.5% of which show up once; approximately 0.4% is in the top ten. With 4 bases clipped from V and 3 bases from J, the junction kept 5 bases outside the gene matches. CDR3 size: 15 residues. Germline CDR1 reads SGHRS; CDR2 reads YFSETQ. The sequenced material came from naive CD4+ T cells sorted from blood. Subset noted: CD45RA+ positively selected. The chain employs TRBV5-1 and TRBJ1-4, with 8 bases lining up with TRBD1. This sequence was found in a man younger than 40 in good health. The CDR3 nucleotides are TGCGCCAGCAGCCCCAGGGGGCCTCCTAATGAAAAACTGTTTTTT. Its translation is CASSPRGPPNEKLFF.